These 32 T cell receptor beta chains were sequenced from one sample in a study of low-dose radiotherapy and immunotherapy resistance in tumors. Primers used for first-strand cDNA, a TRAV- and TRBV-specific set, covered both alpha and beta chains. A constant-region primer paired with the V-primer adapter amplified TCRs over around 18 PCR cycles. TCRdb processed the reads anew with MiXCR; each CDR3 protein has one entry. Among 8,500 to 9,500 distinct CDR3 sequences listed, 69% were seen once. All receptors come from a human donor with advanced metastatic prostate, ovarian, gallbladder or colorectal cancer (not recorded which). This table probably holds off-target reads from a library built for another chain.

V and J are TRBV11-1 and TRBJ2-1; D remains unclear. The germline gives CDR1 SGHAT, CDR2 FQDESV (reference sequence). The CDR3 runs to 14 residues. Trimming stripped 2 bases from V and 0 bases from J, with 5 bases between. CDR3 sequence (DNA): TGTGCCAGCAGCTTAAAGAGCTCCTACAATGAGCAGTTCTTC. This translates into CASSLKSSYNEQFF.

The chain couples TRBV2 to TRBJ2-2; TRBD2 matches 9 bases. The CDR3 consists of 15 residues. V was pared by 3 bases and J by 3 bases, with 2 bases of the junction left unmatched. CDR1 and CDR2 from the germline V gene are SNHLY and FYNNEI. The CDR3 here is CASSETSGYTGELFF. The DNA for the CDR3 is TGTGCCAGCAGTGAGACTAGCGGTTACACCGGGGAGCTGTTTTTT.

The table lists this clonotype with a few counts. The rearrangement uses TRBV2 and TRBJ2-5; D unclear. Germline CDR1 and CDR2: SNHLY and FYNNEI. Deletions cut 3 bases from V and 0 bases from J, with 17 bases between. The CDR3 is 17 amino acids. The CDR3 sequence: CASSDDTKSIYQETQYF. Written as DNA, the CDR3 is TGTGCCAGCAGTGACGACACAAAATCGATTTACCAAGAGACCCAGTACTTC.

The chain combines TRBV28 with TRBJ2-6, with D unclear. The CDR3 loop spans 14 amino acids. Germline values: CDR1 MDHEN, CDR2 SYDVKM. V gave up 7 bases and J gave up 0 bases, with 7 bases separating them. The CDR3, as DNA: TGTGCCAGCAACCTAAACTCTGGGGCCAACGTCCTGACTTTC. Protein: CASNLNSGANVLTF.

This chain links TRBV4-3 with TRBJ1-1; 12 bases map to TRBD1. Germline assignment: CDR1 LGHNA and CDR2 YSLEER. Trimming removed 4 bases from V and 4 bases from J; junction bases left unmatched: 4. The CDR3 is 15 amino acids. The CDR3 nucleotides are TGCGCCAGCAGCCCGGGACAGGGGGCCAGCACTGAAGCTTTCTTT. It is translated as CASSPGQGASTEAFF.

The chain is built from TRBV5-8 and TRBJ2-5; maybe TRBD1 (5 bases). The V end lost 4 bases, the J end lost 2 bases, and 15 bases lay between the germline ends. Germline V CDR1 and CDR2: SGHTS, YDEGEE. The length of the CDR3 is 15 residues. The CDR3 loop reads CASSTRTRRQETQYF. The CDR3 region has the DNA TGTGCCAGCAGCACCCGGACACGTAGGCAAGAGACCCAGTACTTC. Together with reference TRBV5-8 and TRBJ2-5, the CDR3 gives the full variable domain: EAGVTQSPTHLIKTRGQQATLRCSPISGHTSVYWYQQALGLGLQFLLWYDEGEERNRGNFPPRFSGRQFPNYSSELNVNALELEDSALYLCASSTRTRRQETQYFGPGTRLLVL.

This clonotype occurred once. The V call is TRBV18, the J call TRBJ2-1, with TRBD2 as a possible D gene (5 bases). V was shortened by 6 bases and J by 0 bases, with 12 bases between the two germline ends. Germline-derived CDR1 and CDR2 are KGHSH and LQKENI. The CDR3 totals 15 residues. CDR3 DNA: TGTGCCAGCTCGTTCCTAGCCAGCTCCTACAATGAGCAGTTCTTC. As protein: CASSFLASSYNEQFF.

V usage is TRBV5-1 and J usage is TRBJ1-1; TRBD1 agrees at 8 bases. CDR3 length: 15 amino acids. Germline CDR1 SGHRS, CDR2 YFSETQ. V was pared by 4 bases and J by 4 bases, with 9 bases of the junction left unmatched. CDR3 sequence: CASSLDRVGGTEAFF. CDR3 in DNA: TGCGCCAGCAGCCTGGACAGGGTTGGTGGCACTGAAGCTTTCTTT.

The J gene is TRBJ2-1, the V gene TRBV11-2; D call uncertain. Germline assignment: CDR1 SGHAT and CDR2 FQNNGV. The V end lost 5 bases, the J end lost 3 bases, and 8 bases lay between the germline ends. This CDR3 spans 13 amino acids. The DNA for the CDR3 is TGTGCCAGCAGCCCGACTTACTACAATGAGCAGTTCTTC. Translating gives CASSPTYYNEQFF.

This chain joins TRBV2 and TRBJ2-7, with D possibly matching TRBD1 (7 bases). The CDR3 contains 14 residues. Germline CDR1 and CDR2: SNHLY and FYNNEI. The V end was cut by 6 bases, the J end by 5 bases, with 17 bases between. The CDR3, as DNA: TGTGCCAGCAGGGGGGGACCCACAGGGGACGAGCAGTACTTC. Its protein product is CASRGGPTGDEQYF.

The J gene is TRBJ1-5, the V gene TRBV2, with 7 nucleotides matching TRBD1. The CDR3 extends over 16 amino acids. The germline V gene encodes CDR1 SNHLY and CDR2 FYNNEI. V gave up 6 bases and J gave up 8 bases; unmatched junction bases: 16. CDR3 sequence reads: CASRGQGERRLEPQHF. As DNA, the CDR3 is TGTGCCAGCAGGGGCCAGGGGGAGAGAAGGCTGGAGCCCCAGCATTTT.

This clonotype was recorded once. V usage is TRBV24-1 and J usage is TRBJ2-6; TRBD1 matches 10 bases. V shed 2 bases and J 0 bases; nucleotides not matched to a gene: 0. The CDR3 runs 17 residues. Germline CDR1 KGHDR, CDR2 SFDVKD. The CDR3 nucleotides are TGTGCCACCAGTGATTGGACAGGGGGCTCTGGGGCCAACGTCCTGACTTTC. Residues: CATSDWTGGSGANVLTF.

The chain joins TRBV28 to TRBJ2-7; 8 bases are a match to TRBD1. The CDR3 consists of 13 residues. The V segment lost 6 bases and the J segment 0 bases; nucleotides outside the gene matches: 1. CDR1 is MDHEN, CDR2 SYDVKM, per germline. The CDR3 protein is CASRDRVSYEQYF. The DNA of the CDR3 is TGTGCCAGCAGGGACAGGGTCTCCTACGAGCAGTACTTC.

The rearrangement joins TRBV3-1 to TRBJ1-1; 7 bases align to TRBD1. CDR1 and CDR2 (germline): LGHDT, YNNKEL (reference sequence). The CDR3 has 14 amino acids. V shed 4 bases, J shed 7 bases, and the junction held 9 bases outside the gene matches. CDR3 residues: CASSLSRGVGEAFF. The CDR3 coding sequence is TGTGCCAGCAGCCTTAGCAGGGGGGTCGGTGAAGCTTTCTTT.

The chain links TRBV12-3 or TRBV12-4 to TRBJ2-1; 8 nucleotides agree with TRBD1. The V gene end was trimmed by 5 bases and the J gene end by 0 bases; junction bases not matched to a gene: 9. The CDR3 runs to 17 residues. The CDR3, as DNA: TGTGCCAGCAGTCAAAACACAGGGGGAGTCTCCTACAATGAGCAGTTCTTC. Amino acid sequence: CASSQNTGGVSYNEQFF.

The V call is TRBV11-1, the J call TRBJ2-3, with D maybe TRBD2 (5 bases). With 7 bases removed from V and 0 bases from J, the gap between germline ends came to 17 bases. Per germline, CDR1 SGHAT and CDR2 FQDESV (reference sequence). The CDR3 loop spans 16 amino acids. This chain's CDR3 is CASTLDWETSTDTQYF. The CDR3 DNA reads TGTGCCAGCACCCTGGACTGGGAGACTAGCACAGATACGCAGTATTTT.

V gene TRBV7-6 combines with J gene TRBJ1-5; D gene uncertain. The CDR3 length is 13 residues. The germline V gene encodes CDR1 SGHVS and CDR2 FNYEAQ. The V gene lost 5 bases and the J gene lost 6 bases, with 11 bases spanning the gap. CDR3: CASSPTRTQPQHF. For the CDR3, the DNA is TGTGCCAGCAGCCCGACTCGGACTCAGCCCCAGCATTTT. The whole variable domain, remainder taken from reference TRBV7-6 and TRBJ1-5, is GAGVSQSPRYKVTKRGQDVALRCDPISGHVSLYWYRQALGQGPEFLTYFNYEAQQDKSGLPNDRFSAERPEGSISTLTIQRTEQRDSAMYRCASSPTRTQPQHFGDGTRLSIL.

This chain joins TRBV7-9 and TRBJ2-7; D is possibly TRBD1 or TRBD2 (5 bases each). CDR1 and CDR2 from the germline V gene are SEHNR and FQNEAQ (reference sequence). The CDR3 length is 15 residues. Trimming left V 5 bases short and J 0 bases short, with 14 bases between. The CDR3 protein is CASSHRDAGSYEQYF. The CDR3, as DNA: TGTGCCAGCAGCCACCGGGACGCCGGCTCCTACGAGCAGTACTTC. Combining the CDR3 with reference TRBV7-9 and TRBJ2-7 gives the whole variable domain DTGVSQNPRHKITKRGQNVTFRCDPISEHNRLYWYRQTLGQGPEFLTYFQNEAQLEKSRLLSDRFSAERPKGSFSTLEIQRTEQGDSAMYLCASSHRDAGSYEQYFGPGTRLTVT.

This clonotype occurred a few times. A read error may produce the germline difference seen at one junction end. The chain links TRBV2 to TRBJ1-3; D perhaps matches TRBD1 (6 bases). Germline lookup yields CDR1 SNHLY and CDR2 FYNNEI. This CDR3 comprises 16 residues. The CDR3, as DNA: TGTGCCAGCAGCGAAGGCAGGGGAACGTCCGGAAACACCATATATTTT. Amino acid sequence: CASSEGRGTSGNTIYF.

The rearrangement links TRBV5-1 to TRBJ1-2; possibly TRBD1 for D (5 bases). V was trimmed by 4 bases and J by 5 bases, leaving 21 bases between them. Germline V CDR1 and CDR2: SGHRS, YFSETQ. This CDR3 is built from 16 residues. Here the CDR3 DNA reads TGCGCCAGCAGCATCACCTCCGGCGGGGGTTGGTATGGCTACACCTTC. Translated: CASSITSGGGWYGYTF.

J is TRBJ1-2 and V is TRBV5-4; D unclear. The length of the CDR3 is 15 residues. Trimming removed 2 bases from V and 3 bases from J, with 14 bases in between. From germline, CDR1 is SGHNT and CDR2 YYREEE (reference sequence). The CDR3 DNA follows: TGTGCCAGCAGCTTATTTAACCGGGAGGACTATGGCTACACCTTC. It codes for CASSLFNREDYGYTF.

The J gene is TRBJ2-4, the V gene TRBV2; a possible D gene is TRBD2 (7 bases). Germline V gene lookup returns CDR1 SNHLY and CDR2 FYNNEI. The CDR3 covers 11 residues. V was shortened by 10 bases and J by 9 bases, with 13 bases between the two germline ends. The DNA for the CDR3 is TGTGCCATCCGGGGAGGGGGCATTCAGTACTTC. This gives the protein CAIRGGGIQYF.

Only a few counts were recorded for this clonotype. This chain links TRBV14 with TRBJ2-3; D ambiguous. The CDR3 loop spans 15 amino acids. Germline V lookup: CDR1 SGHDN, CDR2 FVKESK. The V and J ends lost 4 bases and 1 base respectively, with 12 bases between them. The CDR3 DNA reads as TGTGCCAGCAGCCCCCGTCCCCGGGGCACAGATACGCAGTATTTT. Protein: CASSPRPRGTDTQYF.

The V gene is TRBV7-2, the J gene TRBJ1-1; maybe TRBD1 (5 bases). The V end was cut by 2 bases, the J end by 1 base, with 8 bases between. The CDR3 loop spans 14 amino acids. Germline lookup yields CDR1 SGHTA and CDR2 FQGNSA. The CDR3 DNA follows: TGTGCCAGCAGCTTATATGGGGGGAACACTGAAGCTTTCTTT. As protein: CASSLYGGNTEAFF.

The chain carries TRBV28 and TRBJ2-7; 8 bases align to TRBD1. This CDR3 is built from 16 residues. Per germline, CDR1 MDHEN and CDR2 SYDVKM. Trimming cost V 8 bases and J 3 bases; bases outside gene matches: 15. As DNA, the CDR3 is TGTGCCAGCTACCCCGTCATGGGACAGGAAAACTACGAGCAGTACTTC. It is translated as CASYPVMGQENYEQYF.

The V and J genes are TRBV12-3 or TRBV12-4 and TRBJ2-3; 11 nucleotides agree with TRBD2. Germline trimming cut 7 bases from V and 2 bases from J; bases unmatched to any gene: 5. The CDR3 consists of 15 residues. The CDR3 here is CASKRLAGNTDTQYF. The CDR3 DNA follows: TGTGCCAGCAAACGACTAGCGGGGAACACAGATACGCAGTATTTT.

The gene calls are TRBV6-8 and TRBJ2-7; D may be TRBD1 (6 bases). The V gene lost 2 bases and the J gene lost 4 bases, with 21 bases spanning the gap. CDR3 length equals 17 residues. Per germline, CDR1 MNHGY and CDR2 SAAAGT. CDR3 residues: CASSYVSTGLQEYEQYF. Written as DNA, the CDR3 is TGTGCCAGCAGTTACGTTTCGACAGGCCTCCAGGAGTACGAGCAGTACTTC.

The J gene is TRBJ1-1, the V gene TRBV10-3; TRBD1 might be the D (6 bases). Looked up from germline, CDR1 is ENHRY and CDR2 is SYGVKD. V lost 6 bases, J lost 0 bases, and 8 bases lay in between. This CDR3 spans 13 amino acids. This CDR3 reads CAIRGQMNTEAFF. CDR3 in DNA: TGTGCCATCAGAGGACAGATGAACACTGAAGCTTTCTTT.

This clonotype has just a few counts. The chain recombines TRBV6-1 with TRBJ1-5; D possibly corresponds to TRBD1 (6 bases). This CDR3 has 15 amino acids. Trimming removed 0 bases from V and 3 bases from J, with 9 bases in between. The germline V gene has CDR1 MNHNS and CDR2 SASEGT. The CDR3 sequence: CASSEARGHNQPQHF. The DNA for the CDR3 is TGTGCCAGCAGTGAAGCGCGGGGGCACAATCAGCCCCAGCATTTT.

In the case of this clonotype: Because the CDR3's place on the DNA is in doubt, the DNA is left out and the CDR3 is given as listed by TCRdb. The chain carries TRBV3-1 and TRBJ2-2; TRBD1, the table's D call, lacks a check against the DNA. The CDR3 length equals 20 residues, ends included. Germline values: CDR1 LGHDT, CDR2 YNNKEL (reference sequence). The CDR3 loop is CASSSRTVNTGELFFFFFFF.

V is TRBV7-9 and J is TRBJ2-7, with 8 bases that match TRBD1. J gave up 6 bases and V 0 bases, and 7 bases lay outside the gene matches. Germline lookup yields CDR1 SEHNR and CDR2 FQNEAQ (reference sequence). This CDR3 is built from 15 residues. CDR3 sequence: CASSLAGTGGSEQYF. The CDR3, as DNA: TGTGCCAGCAGCTTAGCCGGGACAGGAGGAAGCGAGCAGTACTTC.

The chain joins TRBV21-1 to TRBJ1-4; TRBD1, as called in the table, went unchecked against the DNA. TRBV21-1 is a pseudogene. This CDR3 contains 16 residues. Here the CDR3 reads CASSRYRDLRREKLFF. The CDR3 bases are TGTGCCAGCAGCAGATACAGGGATCTCCGACGGGAAAAACTGTTTTTT.